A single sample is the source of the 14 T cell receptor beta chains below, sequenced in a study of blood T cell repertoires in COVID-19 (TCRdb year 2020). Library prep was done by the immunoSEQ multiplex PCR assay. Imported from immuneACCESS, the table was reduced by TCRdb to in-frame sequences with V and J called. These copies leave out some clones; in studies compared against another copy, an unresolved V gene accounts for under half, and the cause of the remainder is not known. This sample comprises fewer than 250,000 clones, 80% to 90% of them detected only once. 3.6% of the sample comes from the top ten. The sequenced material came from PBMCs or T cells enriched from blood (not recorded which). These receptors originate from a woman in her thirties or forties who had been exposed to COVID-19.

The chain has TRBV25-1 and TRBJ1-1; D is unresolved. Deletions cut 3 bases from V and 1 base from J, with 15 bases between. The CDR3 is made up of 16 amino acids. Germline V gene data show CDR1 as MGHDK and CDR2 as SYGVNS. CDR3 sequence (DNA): TGTGCCAGCAGTGACCTCTCTCCTCGGGGGAACACTGAAGCTTTCTTT. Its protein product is CASSDLSPRGNTEAFF.

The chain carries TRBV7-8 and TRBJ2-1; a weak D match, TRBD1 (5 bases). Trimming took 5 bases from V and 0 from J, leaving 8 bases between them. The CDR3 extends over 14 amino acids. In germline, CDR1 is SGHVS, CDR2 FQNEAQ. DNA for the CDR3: TGTGCCAGCAGCAAGACAGTCTCCTACAATGAGCAGTTCTTC. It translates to CASSKTVSYNEQFF.

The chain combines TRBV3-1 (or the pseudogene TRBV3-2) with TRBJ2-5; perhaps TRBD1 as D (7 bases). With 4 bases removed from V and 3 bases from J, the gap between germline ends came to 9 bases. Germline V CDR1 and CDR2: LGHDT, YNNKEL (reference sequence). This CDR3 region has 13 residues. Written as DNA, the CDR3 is TGTGCCAGCAGCCGCAGGGGGGAAGAGACCCAGTACTTC. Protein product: CASSRRGEETQYF.

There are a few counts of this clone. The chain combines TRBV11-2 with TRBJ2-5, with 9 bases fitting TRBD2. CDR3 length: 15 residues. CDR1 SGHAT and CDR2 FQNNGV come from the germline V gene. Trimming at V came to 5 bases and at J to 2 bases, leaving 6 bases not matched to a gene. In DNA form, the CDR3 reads TGTGCCAGCAGCCCTCGAGCGGGGGGTCAAGAGACCCAGTACTTC. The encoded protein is CASSPRAGGQETQYF.

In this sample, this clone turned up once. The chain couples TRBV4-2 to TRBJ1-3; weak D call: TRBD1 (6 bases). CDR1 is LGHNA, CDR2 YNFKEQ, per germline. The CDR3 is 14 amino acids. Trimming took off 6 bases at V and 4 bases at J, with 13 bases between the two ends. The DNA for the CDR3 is TGTGCCAGCAGTCCGAGGGGGTCCGGAAACACCATATATTTT. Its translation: CASSPRGSGNTIYF.

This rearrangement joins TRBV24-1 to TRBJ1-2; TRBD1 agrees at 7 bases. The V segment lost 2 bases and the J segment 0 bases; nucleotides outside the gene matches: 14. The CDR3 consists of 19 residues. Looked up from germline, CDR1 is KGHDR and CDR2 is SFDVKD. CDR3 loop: CATSDSPGRDRRSNYGYTF. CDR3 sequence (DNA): TGTGCCACCAGTGATTCGCCGGGCCGGGACAGAAGATCTAACTATGGCTACACCTTC.

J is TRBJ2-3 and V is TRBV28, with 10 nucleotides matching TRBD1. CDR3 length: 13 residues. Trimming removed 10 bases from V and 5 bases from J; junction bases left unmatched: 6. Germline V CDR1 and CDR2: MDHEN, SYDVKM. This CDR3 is CATGTGVEDTQYF. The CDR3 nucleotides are TGTGCCACAGGGACAGGGGTGGAAGATACGCAGTATTTT.

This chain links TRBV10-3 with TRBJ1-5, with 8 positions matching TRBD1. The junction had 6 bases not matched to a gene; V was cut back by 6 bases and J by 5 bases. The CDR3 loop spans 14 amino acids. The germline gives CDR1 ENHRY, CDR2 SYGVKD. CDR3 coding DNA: TGTGCCATCAGCGCCGGGACAGGCGATCAGCCCCAGCATTTT. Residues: CAISAGTGDQPQHF.

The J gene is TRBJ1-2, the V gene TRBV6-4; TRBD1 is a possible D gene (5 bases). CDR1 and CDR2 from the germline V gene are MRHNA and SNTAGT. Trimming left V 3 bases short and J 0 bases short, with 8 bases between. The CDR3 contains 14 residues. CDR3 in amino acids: CASSEGTANYGYTF. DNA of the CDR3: TGTGCCAGCAGTGAAGGGACTGCTAACTATGGCTACACCTTC.

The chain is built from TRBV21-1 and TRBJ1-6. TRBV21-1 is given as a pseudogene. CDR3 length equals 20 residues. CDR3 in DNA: TGTGCCAGCAGCAAGGGGCCGGAGGGCGCCAGCCGAAGTGAAAATTCACCCCTCCACTTT. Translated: CASSKGPEGASRSENSPLHF.

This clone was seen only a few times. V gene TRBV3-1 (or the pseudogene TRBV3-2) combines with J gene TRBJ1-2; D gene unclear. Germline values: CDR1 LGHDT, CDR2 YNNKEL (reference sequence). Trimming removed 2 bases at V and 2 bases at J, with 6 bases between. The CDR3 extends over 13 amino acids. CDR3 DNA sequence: TGTGCCAGCAGCCAATGGAGGAACTATGGCTACACCTTC. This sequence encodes CASSQWRNYGYTF.

This CDR3 is CAISESLAAYNEQFF. The CDR3 coding sequence is TGTGCCATCAGTGAGTCACTAGCGGCCTACAATGAGCAGTTCTTC. This sequence joins TRBV10-3 and TRBJ2-1; 8 bases line up with TRBD2. The CDR3 has 15 residues. Trimming removed 0 bases from V and 2 bases from J; junction bases left unmatched: 0. From germline, CDR1 is ENHRY and CDR2 SYGVKD.

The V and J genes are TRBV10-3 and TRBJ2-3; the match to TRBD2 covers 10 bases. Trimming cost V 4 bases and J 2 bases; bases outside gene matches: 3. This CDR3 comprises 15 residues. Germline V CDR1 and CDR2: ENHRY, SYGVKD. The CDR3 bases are TGTGCCATCAGTGCACTAGCGGGGATCACAGATACGCAGTATTTT. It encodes CAISALAGITDTQYF.

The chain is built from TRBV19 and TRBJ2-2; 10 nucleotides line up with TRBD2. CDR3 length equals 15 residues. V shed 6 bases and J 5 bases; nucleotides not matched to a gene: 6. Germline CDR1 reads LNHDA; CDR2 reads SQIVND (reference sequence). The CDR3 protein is CASREAGGRTGELFF. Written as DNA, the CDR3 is TGTGCCAGTAGAGAAGCGGGGGGGCGGACCGGGGAGCTGTTTTTT.